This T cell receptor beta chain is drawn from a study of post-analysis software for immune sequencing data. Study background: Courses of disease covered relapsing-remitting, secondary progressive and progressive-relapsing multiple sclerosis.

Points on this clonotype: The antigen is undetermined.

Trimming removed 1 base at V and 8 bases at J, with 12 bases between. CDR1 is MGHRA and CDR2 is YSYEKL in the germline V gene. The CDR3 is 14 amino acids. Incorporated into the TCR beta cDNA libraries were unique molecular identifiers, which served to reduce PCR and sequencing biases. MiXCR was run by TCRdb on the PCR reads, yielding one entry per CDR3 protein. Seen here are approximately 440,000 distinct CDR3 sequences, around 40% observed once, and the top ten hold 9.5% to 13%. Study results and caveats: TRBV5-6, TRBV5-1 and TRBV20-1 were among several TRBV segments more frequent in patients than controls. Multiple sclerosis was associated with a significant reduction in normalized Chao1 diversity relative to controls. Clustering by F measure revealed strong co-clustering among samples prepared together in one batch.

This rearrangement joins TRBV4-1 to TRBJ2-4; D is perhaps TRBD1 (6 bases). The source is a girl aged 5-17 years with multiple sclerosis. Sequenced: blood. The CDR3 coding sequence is TGCGCCAGCAGCCAAGCCCAGGGGACGGACATTCAGTACTTC. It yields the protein CASSQAQGTDIQYF.